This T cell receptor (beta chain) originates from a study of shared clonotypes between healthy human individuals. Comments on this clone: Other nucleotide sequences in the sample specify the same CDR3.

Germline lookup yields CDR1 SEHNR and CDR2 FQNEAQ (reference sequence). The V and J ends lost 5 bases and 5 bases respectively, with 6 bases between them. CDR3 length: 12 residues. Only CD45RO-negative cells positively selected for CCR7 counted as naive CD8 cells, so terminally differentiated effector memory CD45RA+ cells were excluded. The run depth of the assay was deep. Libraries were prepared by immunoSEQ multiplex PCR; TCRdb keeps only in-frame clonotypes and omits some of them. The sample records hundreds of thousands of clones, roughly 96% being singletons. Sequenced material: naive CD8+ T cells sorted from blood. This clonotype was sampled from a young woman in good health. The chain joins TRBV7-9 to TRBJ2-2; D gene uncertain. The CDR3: CASSLATGELFF. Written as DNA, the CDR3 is TGTGCCAGCAGCCTCGCAACCGGGGAGCTGTTTTTT.